This T cell receptor beta chain is from a study of beta chain features in type 1 diabetes. TCRB transcripts that were expressed got sequenced, as all of the isolated RNA had been reverse transcribed. The repertoire was sequenced with immunoSEQ multiplex PCR; TCRdb's copy has only in-frame clones and lacks some. This table has about 700,000 clones, roughly an eighth appearing once. The study, taken as a whole, reports: A pattern of fewer insertions and more deletions at VDJ junctions was seen in type 1 diabetes patients. These data did not resolve whether HLA type affects TCRB rearrangement. The study found moderately but significantly shorter TCRB CDR3s in all four CD4+ subsets of Type 1 diabetes patients. The naive, central memory and Treg TCRB repertoires looked more alike in patients than they did in healthy donors.

CD4+ naive, central memory, regulatory and stem cell-like memory subsets were isolated by sorting on CD45RO/CCR7/CD25/CD127/CD95/CD27. The sample holds a few counts of this clone. The target antigen is unknown. Trimming took off 1 base at V and 4 bases at J, with 6 bases between the two ends. Per germline, CDR1 MGHRA and CDR2 YSYEKL. The CDR3 loop spans 13 amino acids. The receptor was derived from a man aged 18 to 30 with type 1 diabetes. The source material was naive CD4+ T cells from blood. V usage is TRBV4-1 and J usage is TRBJ2-3; D is uncertain. The CDR3, as DNA: TGCGCCAGCAGCCAAGGGTACGCAGATACGCAGTATTTT. Protein sequence: CASSQGYADTQYF.